These 17 T cell receptor beta chains were sequenced from one sample in a study of T cells after yellow fever vaccination. TCRdb re-called the 5' RACE reads with MiXCR, one entry per CDR3 protein. The data show some 500,000 distinct CDR3 sequences, with approximately 13% seen just once and over 13% held by the top ten. The material was PBMCs, obtained on the day of the yellow fever booster vaccination. The receptor set was obtained from a young man who received the YFV17D yellow fever vaccine.

The chain carries TRBV18 and TRBJ2-4; the match to TRBD2 covers 12 bases. Germline CDR1 KGHSH, CDR2 LQKENI. There are 16 residues in the CDR3. V was pared by 3 bases and J by 9 bases, with 9 bases of the junction left unmatched. CDR3 loop: CASSPRLAGEGSIQYF. CDR3 DNA sequence: TGTGCCAGCTCACCGCGACTAGCGGGAGAGGGGAGCATTCAGTACTTC.

This clonotype was seen repeatedly, ten times or more. The V call is TRBV5-1, the J call TRBJ2-1, with 9 bases identical to TRBD1. From germline, CDR1 is SGHRS and CDR2 YFSETQ. V trimming: 2 bases; J trimming: 5 bases; junction bases outside the gene matches: 5. This CDR3 has 15 residues. CDR3 in amino acids: CASSLVGQGHNEQFF. For the CDR3, the DNA is TGCGCCAGCAGCTTAGTGGGACAGGGTCACAATGAGCAGTTCTTC.

The rearrangement joins TRBV11-1 to TRBJ2-1; 10 bases align to TRBD2. CDR3 length: 16 residues. Unmatched junction bases numbered 9, after V lost 5 bases and J lost 5 bases. Germline V CDR1 and CDR2: SGHAT, FQDESV (reference sequence). CDR3 residues: CASSRLAGFPNNEQFF. CDR3 coding DNA: TGTGCCAGCAGCCGACTAGCGGGCTTTCCCAACAATGAGCAGTTCTTC.

About this clonotype itself: One end of the junction does not line up with germline, which may come from a read error. This chain joins TRBV4-3 and TRBJ2-7; D perhaps matches TRBD1 (6 bases). The CDR3 spans 12 residues. Germline V gene sequence: CDR1 LGHNA, CDR2 YSLEER. The CDR3 DNA reads TGCGCCAGCAGCCAGGAAACAGGGCGTCATGACTTC. Translating it yields CASSQETGRHDF.

The chain uses TRBV7-9 and TRBJ1-1; 9 nucleotides align to TRBD1. The CDR3 consists of 16 residues. CDR1 and CDR2 (germline): SEHNR, FQNEAQ (reference sequence). With 6 bases clipped from V and 4 bases from J, the junction kept 12 bases outside the gene matches. CDR3 protein: CASRDQTGGAATEAFF. CDR3 sequence (DNA): TGTGCCAGCAGAGACCAAACAGGGGGCGCCGCCACTGAAGCTTTCTTT.

This clonotype has more than one count but fewer than ten. This sequence joins TRBV20-1 and TRBJ2-7, with 9 bases lining up with TRBD2. Per the germline V gene, CDR1 is DFQATT and CDR2 is SNEGSKA (reference sequence). V dropped 5 bases and J dropped 7; count of bases not matched to a gene: 6. The CDR3 consists of 12 residues. The CDR3 DNA reads as TGCAGTGCTGATGGACTAGCGAGGGAGCAGTACTTC. Residues: CSADGLAREQYF.

This clonotype was observed a handful of times. This chain joins TRBV28 and TRBJ2-5; 8 bases line up with TRBD2. This CDR3 comprises 14 residues. Germline lookup yields CDR1 MDHEN and CDR2 SYDVKM. V lost 7 bases, J lost 7 bases, and 11 bases stayed unmatched. The CDR3 DNA follows: TGTGCCAGCACCCCGGGGGGGACGGGTTCGACCCAGTACTTC. It specifies CASTPGGTGSTQYF.

This clonotype has more than one count but fewer than ten. V gene TRBV4-3 combines with J gene TRBJ2-5; D might be TRBD2 (6 bases). CDR1 and CDR2 from the germline V gene are LGHNA and YSLEER. Trimming removed 4 bases at V and 1 base at J, with 10 bases between. The CDR3 spans 14 residues. CDR3 in DNA: TGCGCCAGCAGCCCGGACGGGAGCCAAGAGACCCAGTACTTC. This codes for CASSPDGSQETQYF.

The genes are TRBV20-1 and TRBJ2-5, with 10 bases matching TRBD2. CDR1 and CDR2 from the germline V gene are DFQATT and SNEGSKA (reference sequence). The CDR3 is 17 amino acids. V shed 6 bases, J shed 2 bases, and the junction held 15 bases outside the gene matches. The CDR3 reads CSAPLGSTSGYQETQYF. In DNA form, the CDR3 reads TGCAGTGCCCCTCTCGGGTCGACTAGCGGGTATCAAGAGACCCAGTACTTC.

This clonotype came up once. The rearrangement joins TRBV11-2 to TRBJ2-5; D not certain. The CDR3 runs to 13 residues. Germline CDR1 reads SGHAT; CDR2 reads FQNNGV. V was trimmed by 5 bases and J by 0 bases, leaving 7 bases between them. The CDR3 region has the DNA TGTGCCAGCAGCAGACACCACCAAGAGACCCAGTACTTC. Translated: CASSRHHQETQYF.

J is TRBJ2-1 and V is TRBV20-1; 7 bases are a match to TRBD2. This CDR3 is built from 13 residues. Trimming at V came to 1 base and at J to 9 bases, leaving 6 bases not matched to a gene. Looked up from germline, CDR1 is DFQATT and CDR2 is SNEGSKA (reference sequence). This CDR3 reads CSARVSGTGEQFF. CDR3 bases: TGCAGTGCTAGAGTAAGCGGGACGGGTGAGCAGTTCTTC.

The V and J genes are TRBV9 and TRBJ2-1, with 11 bases matching TRBD2. Germline V CDR1 and CDR2: SGDLS, YYNGEE. This CDR3 is 14 amino acids long. J gave up 6 bases and V 2 bases, and 1 base lay outside the gene matches. Written as DNA, the CDR3 is TGTGCCAGCAGCGTGACTAGCGGGATCAATGAGCAGTTCTTC. Protein: CASSVTSGINEQFF.

V gene TRBV7-9 combines with J gene TRBJ1-2; no clear D gene. The CDR3 is 13 residues long. Per the germline V gene, CDR1 is SEHNR and CDR2 is FQNEAQ (reference sequence). V was pared by 0 bases and J by 8 bases, with 10 bases between. CDR3 DNA sequence: TGTGCCAGCAGCTTAGCAGAGTCCGGGGGCTACACCTTC. It yields the protein CASSLAESGGYTF. Full variable domain (outside the CDR3, taken from reference TRBV7-9 and TRBJ1-2): DTGVSQNPRHKITKRGQNVTFRCDPISEHNRLYWYRQTLGQGPEFLTYFQNEAQLEKSRLLSDRFSAERPKGSFSTLEIQRTEQGDSAMYLCASSLAESGGYTFGSGTRLTVV.

This clonotype was observed a handful of times. The chain employs TRBV12-3 or TRBV12-4 and TRBJ2-2; 8 bases fit TRBD1. V lost 7 bases and J lost 0; bases outside the gene matches: 7. The CDR3 sequence is 16 residues long. Here the CDR3 DNA reads TGTGCCAGCACCAGAACGACAGGGGCGAACACCGGGGAGCTGTTTTTT. Translation gives CASTRTTGANTGELFF.

Only a few counts were recorded for this clonotype. The rearrangement uses TRBV18 and TRBJ2-5; perhaps TRBD2 as D (6 bases). The V end lost 3 bases, the J end lost 2 bases, and 13 bases lay between the germline ends. Germline V gene sequence: CDR1 KGHSH, CDR2 LQKENI. This CDR3 comprises 15 residues. The CDR3 DNA reads as TGTGCCAGCTCACCCCGGGACTGGGAACAAGAGACCCAGTACTTC. Protein sequence: CASSPRDWEQETQYF.

The rearrangement uses TRBV5-1 and TRBJ1-6, with TRBD1 as a possible D gene (5 bases). Germline CDR1 reads SGHRS; CDR2 reads YFSETQ. CDR3 length: 12 amino acids. V dropped 5 bases and J dropped 14 bases, with 14 bases sitting between them. The CDR3 sequence: CASRQALGTLHF. CDR3 nucleotides: TGCGCCAGCAGACAGGCTTTGGGGACCCTCCACTTT.

Only a few counts were recorded for this clonotype. The CDR3 spells CASSADQLAKNIQYF. The CDR3 DNA is TGTGCCAGCAGCGCCGACCAGTTAGCCAAAAACATTCAGTACTTC. This rearrangement joins TRBV5-4 to TRBJ2-4, with no clear D. The CDR3 contains 15 residues. The germline gives CDR1 SGHNT, CDR2 YYREEE (reference sequence). V lost 4 bases and J 0 bases, leaving 11 bases between the germline ends.